This T cell receptor (beta chain) was documented in a study of human T cells and chemical hapten exposure. Study-level results: DPC sensitization produced no change in TCRs with frequency above 1 in 1000.

Time point in this sample: patch test 1, 2 weeks after DPC sensitization. Treatment reported: therapeutic diphenylcyclopropenone sensitization with weekly scalp DPC. Samples of blood were obtained prior to the application of each patch test. TCRdb re-derived calls from the RACE reads in MiXCR, one entry per CDR3 protein. The top ten hold roughly 1.6% of the sample, which has approximately 80,000 distinct CDR3 sequences, 7.5% to 9% seen once. This clonotype turned up a few times. Its target is unknown. Specimen: whole blood, collected in connection with sensitization to the hapten diphenylcyclopropenone (DPC). This TCR derives from a woman aged 25 to 39 with alopecia areata. Some clones in this sample may be carry-over from other donors' samples.

The chain's CDR3 is CASSLGQAGGYYEQYF. In DNA, the CDR3 is TGTGCCAGCAGTTTAGGTCAGGCTGGCGGGTATTACGAGCAGTACTTC. The chain employs TRBV12-3 or TRBV12-4 and TRBJ2-7; TRBD2 is a possible D gene (5 bases). The CDR3 totals 16 residues. The V end lost 1 base, the J end lost 4 bases, and 17 bases lay between the germline ends.